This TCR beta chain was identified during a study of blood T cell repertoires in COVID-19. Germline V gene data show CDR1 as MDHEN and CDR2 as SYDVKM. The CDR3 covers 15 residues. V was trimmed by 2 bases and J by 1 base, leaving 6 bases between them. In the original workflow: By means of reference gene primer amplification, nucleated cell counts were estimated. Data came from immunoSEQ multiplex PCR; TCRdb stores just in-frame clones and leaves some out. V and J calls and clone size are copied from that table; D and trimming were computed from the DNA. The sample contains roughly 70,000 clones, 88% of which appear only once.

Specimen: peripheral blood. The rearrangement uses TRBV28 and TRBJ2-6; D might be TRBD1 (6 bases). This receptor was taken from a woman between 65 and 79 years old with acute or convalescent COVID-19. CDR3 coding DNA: TGTGCCAGCAGTTTAGGACAGTCTGGGGCCAACGTCCTGACTTTC. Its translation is CASSLGQSGANVLTF.